Listed below are T cell receptor beta chains from one sample, sequenced in a study of blood T cell repertoires in COVID-19. The assay was immunoSEQ multiplex PCR, and TCRdb's table has in-frame clones only and misses some. The sample carries 85,000 to 110,000 clones, more than 80% recorded once. Sequencing was carried out using peripheral blood. The receptors come from a human donor in a cohort sampled during active COVID-19. Both conserved end residues are part of each CDR3. A D gene is named only where the DNA matches it firmly.

d_call v_call cdr3_aa
. TRBV15 CATSRDGGGSPEAYEQYF
. TRBV3-1/TRBV3-2 CASSQDHRGSPALQPQHF
TRBD2 TRBV2 CASIPGTSYEQYF
TRBD1 TRBV10-2 CASSEYDRGISPLHF
. TRBV19 CASSMGARSFYEQYF
. TRBV12-3/TRBV12-4 CANRTAGYNEQFF
. TRBV15 CATGGGSMNTEAFF
TRBD1 TRBV30 CAHPPDRGQGGYTF
. TRBV6-1 CASSERRVTGELFF
. TRBV5-1 CASTLIPTDTQYF
TRBD1 TRBV11-3 CASSLDLTGVTEAFF
TRBD2 TRBV4-1 CASSPTGTSGGADTQYF
. TRBV2 CASSVDGATYGYTF
TRBD2 TRBV19 CASSPSGGGGTDTQYF
TRBD2 TRBV3-1/TRBV3-2 CASSQRGGETQYF
. TRBV10-1 CASSYGGNTEAFF
TRBD2 TRBV5-4 CASRIAGGPVGELFF
. TRBV19 CASTGWNTGELFF
. TRBV5-1 CASSLMGGTQYF
. TRBV19 CASSRGRGYTF
TRBD2 TRBV7-2 CASSLQRGGFSNEQFF
TRBD1 TRBV18 CASSPEGQGESQPGNTIYF
. TRBV4-2 CASSQDEGASGYTF
. TRBV9 CASSEDGGFEQFF
TRBD2 TRBV11-3 CASSSVSGSISYEQYF
TRBD2 TRBV27 CASSPGLAGATYEQYF
TRBD1 TRBV25-1 CASSAKTGGEQFF
. TRBV30 CAWSTTPRQSGYTF
TRBD1 TRBV3-1/TRBV3-2 CASSLGQGYGYTF
. TRBV6-5 CASERAGVTGELFF
TRBD1 TRBV19 CASSFPGTGVRQPQHF
TRBD1 TRBV2 CASSLRGLSNQPQHF
. TRBV7-8 CASSLAAIQSTDTQYF
TRBD1 TRBV2 CASLRDREYEQYF
. TRBV5-1 CASSADTDYGYTF
TRBD1 TRBV12-5 CASGSTIPGQGGGYTF
TRBD1 TRBV29-1 CSVRDRVRGNTEAFF
. TRBV20-1 CSASGSTFLETQYF
. TRBV11-2 CASRRGPQETQYF
. TRBV30 CAWRARTGVGTEAFF
. TRBV7-3 CASSLSQGPSYGYTF
TRBD2 TRBV9 CASSRTSGESSYNEQFF
TRBD1 TRBV10-2 CASMGQGGNQPQHF
TRBD1 TRBV10-3 CAINGQGYTEAFF
TRBD2 TRBV6-5 CASRIAGVQDTQYF
. TRBV9 CASSVGGSYEQYF
. TRBV9 CASSLLTSTDTQYF
. TRBV7-2 CASSLRGFKTEAFF
TRBD1 TRBV6-5 CASTAGTGDGYTF
TRBD1 TRBV10-2 CASGQGSLSGYTF
TRBD2 TRBV7-6 CASSPTAGGRYNEQFF
TRBD2 TRBV4-1 CASSPTAGGSTDTQYF
. TRBV28 CATSQGLGKQPQHF
. TRBV6-6 CASSQNVVFRSYDSGNTIYF
. TRBV2 CASSAGGLSYGYTF
. TRBV4-3 CASSQVPSSPLHF
. TRBV3-1/TRBV3-2 CASSQDSGNQPQHF
TRBD1 TRBV27 CASRQGNETEAFF